This T cell receptor (beta chain) originates from a study of cytomegalovirus exposure and HLA in healthy donors. Findings and caveats of the study: The authors listed 150 to 200 TCR beta chains as cytomegalovirus-associated.

The PCR ran on 60 Vbeta and 13 Jbeta primers. Method: immunoSEQ multiplex PCR; TCRdb's copy keeps in-frame clones and lacks some. Among roughly 100,000 clones listed, 78% were seen once. Germline-derived CDR1 and CDR2 are MGHRA and YSYEKL. The CDR3 has 15 residues. V trimming: 8 bases; J trimming: 7 bases; junction bases outside the gene matches: 9. This clone came up a few times. Its antigen is currently unknown. This receptor was obtained from a man aged 25-45 years in good health and CMV-seronegative. The rearrangement uses TRBV4-1 and TRBJ1-6, with 9 bases identical to TRBD1. The sample taken for sequencing was PBMCs. CDR3 sequence: CASDLPGTGNSPLHF. Written as DNA, the CDR3 is TGCGCCAGCGATTTACCCGGGACAGGGAATTCACCCCTCCACTTT.